This T cell receptor beta chain was recovered during a study of T cells after yellow fever vaccination. Germline V gene lookup returns CDR1 SQVTM and CDR2 ANQGSEA. CDR3 size: 14 residues. V shed 7 bases, J shed 5 bases, and the junction held 9 bases outside the gene matches. Via MiXCR, TCRdb re-called the 5' RACE reads, giving one row per CDR3 protein. The table lists 450,000 to 600,000 distinct CDR3 sequences, less than 20% of them singletons. The sample in question was PBMCs, obtained 5 days after the first yellow fever vaccination. The receptor was derived from a man aged 18 to 30 who received the YFV17D yellow fever vaccine. The chain is built from TRBV29-1 and TRBJ2-2, with 8 positions matching TRBD2. The CDR3 region has the DNA TGCAGCGCCGAGCGGGGGACTGGGACCGGGGAGCTGTTTTTT. Its translation is CSAERGTGTGELFF.